The TCR beta chain under discussion was sequenced for a study of control samples from healthy donors and cancer patients. J was trimmed by 1 base and V by 6 bases; bases with no gene match: 10. CDR3 length: 17 residues. Germline CDR1 is MDHEN and CDR2 is SYDVKM. The method was immunoSEQ multiplex PCR; TCRdb's version includes in-frame clones alone and lacks a portion of them. Among some 130,000 clones, about 92% were seen once, and the ten largest hold approximately 1.7%. This receptor was identified in a man aged 45-65 years with head and neck cancer. The sequenced sample consisted of PBMCs. J is TRBJ1-5 and V is TRBV28; the match to TRBD1 covers 9 bases. For the CDR3, the DNA is TGTGCCAGCAGGGACAGGGGATATCGAGGGAGCAATCAGCCCCAGCATTTT. It codes for CASRDRGYRGSNQPQHF.